The sequence of this TCR beta chain was determined in a study of Graves' ophthalmopathy and Graves' hyperthyroidism. This clonotype was counted many times. Its antigen is currently unknown. With 4 bases clipped from V and 0 bases from J, the junction kept 6 bases outside the gene matches. This CDR3 is built from 16 residues. Germline CDR1 and CDR2: MNHEY and SVGEGT. TCR beta CDR3 regions were amplified from RNA transcripts. The first round was an RT-PCR with HTBI primers, and the second round was a multiplex PCR. In TCRdb, the multiplex PCR reads were re-called with MiXCR into one record per CDR3 protein. The table has approximately 210,000 distinct CDR3 sequences, over 25% seen once. Those donors who had ophthalmopathy presented with moderate-to-severe activity, a CAS of ≥3, a NOSPECS of ≥4 and a duration under 3 months. PBMCs were isolated from a roughly 10 ml sample of fresh peripheral blood. Study-level results: Sensitivity of roughly 88% and specificity of approximately 81% were achieved when a 13-signature model separated ophthalmopathy from stable hyperthyroidism. Blood also carried most expanded thyroid clonotypes exceeding 0.001 frequency.

The sample comprised peripheral blood. This receptor was identified in a middle-aged man with Graves' ophthalmopathy. This chain joins TRBV6-2 or TRBV6-3 and TRBJ2-5, with 9 bases aligning to TRBD2. The DNA for the CDR3 is TGTGCCAGCAGTTCGCATACTAGCGGGTACCAAGAGACCCAGTACTTC. Its protein product is CASSSHTSGYQETQYF.